This T cell receptor beta chain comes out of a study of CD8+CD57+ T cells in acquired aplastic anemia. At the level of the study: Quantities of DNA derived from sorted CD4+ and CD8+ cells averaged approximately 3.5 ug. General study points: About 29 shared CD8+ CDR3s appeared highly expressed within patients' immunodominant clones.

Turning to this clonotype: Antigen: not known.

TCR beta VDJ and CDR3 profiles were obtained from a genomic DNA template. TCRdb recomputed calls from the reads with MiXCR, one row per CDR3 protein. The sample carries about 160,000 distinct CDR3 sequences, around half recorded once. Patients selected for sequencing had displayed CD8+CD57+ cell expansion by flow cytometry. Severe acquired aplastic anemia was present in every patient. No therapy had been given to the patients at the time of blood sampling. The sequenced sample was sorted CD4+, CD8+, or CD8+CD57+ T cells (not recorded which) from PBMCs. The clonotype was recovered from a human donor with aplastic anemia.

Here the CDR3 reads CASSDLGLNQPQHF. CDR3 coding DNA: TGTGCCAGCAGTGATTTGGGCCTCAATCAGCCCCAGCATTTT. The rearrangement uses TRBV2 and TRBJ1-5; D call uncertain. CDR1 and CDR2 (germline): SNHLY, FYNNEI. The CDR3 covers 14 residues. V was pared by 3 bases and J by 3 bases, with 9 bases between.